The 22 T cell receptor beta chains below all came from one sample that was sequenced in a study of glioma-infiltrating T cells after dendritic cell vaccination. The repertoire was sequenced with immunoSEQ multiplex PCR; TCRdb's copy has only in-frame clones and lacks some. This table has 99,000 or so clones, more than 70% appearing once. The time point was: after dendritic cell vaccination, including at tumor progression/relapse. This specimen was blood, taken after dendritic cell vaccination. Receptors were obtained from a human donor with glioblastoma.

V is TRBV4-1 and J is TRBJ1-2, with 8 positions matching TRBD1. This CDR3 is built from 15 residues. Germline V CDR1 and CDR2: MGHRA, YSYEKL. The V segment lost 1 base and the J segment 4 bases; nucleotides outside the gene matches: 5. Here the CDR3 DNA reads TGCGCCAGCAGCCAAGTCTCGACAGGGGCCTATGGCTACACCTTC. Translation: CASSQVSTGAYGYTF.

The chain carries TRBV7-2 and TRBJ1-4, with 10 bases matching TRBD1. Germline V gene data show CDR1 as SGHTA and CDR2 as FQGNSA. V shed 5 bases and J 6 bases; nucleotides not matched to a gene: 9. The CDR3 is made up of 16 amino acids. The DNA for the CDR3 is TGTGCCAGCAGCCCGGGGGAGACAGGGGGCTATGAAAAACTGTTTTTT. This translates into CASSPGETGGYEKLFF. The full variable domain, in which reference TRBV7-2 and TRBJ1-4 provide the parts outside the CDR3, is GAGVSQSPSNKVTEKGKDVELRCDPISGHTALYWYRQSLGQGLEFLIYFQGNSAPDKSGLPSDRFSAERTGGSVSTLTIQRTQQEDSAVYLCASSPGETGGYEKLFFGSGTQLSVL.

This chain connects TRBV28 to TRBJ1-2, with a tentative D call TRBD1 (5 bases). V gave up 7 bases and J gave up 7 bases, with 16 bases separating them. The CDR3 loop spans 13 amino acids. In germline, CDR1 is MDHEN, CDR2 SYDVKM. The DNA for the CDR3 is TGTGCCAGCACTACGGGGGGAGTTTCTGGCTACACCTTC. Encoded protein: CASTTGGVSGYTF.

The chain couples TRBV19 to TRBJ2-7, with D perhaps matching TRBD2 (6 bases). Germline-derived CDR1 and CDR2 are LNHDA and SQIVND (reference sequence). CDR3 size: 14 residues. V dropped 8 bases and J dropped 4 bases, with 18 bases sitting between them. CDR3 in amino acids: CASRRTSWVYEQYF. CDR3 coding DNA: TGTGCCAGTCGCCGTACTAGCTGGGTTTACGAGCAGTACTTC.

The chain uses TRBV5-1 and TRBJ2-2; TRBD1 agrees at 7 bases. V lost 0 bases and J lost 6; bases outside the gene matches: 5. The germline V gene has CDR1 SGHRS and CDR2 YFSETQ. The CDR3 spans 15 residues. In nucleotides, the CDR3 is TGCGCCAGCAGCTTGGCAACAGGGGCCCCCGGGGAGCTGTTTTTT. Protein sequence: CASSLATGAPGELFF.

This chain connects TRBV30 to TRBJ2-7; 10 bases line up with TRBD1. This CDR3 region has 18 residues. Trimming at V came to 3 bases and at J to 3 bases, leaving 17 bases not matched to a gene. The germline gives CDR1 GTSNPN, CDR2 SVGIG (reference sequence). In nucleotides, the CDR3 is TGTGCCTGGAGGGGGACTAATAAGGACAGGGGGATTTTCTACGAGCAGTACTTC. This codes for CAWRGTNKDRGIFYEQYF. The variable domain in full, with the rest retrieved from reference TRBV30 and TRBJ2-7, is SQTIHQWPATLVQPVGSPLSLECTVEGTSNPNLYWYRQAAGRGLQLLFYSVGIGQISSEVPQNLSASRPQDRQFILSSKKLLLSDSGFYLCAWRGTNKDRGIFYEQYFGPGTRLTVT.

The chain combines TRBV5-4 with TRBJ2-1, with 9 positions matching TRBD2. Germline CDR1 is SGHNT and CDR2 is YYREEE (reference sequence). This CDR3 contains 14 residues. The junction had 4 bases not matched to a gene; V was cut back by 2 bases and J by 7 bases. CDR3 residues: CASSFGLAWNEQFF. The CDR3 coding sequence is TGTGCCAGCAGCTTTGGACTAGCGTGGAATGAGCAGTTCTTC.

This clone is a singleton in its sample. The chain employs TRBV30 and TRBJ2-3; TRBD2 aligns across 9 bases. The CDR3 covers 17 residues. J lost 2 bases, V lost 4 bases, and 13 bases had no gene match. Germline V gene lookup returns CDR1 GTSNPN and CDR2 SVGIG (reference sequence). CDR3 sequence: CAWTRGGAHVPTDTQYF. The CDR3 nucleotides are TGTGCCTGGACGCGCGGGGGGGCCCATGTGCCCACAGATACGCAGTATTTT.

V is TRBV6-6 and J is TRBJ1-5; possible D gene TRBD1, 6 bases. V gave up 4 bases and J gave up 1 base, with 11 bases separating them. This CDR3 spans 15 amino acids. Germline lookup yields CDR1 MNHNY and CDR2 SVGAGI (reference sequence). The CDR3: CASSSRGLSNQPQHF. The CDR3 DNA is TGTGCCAGCAGTTCCAGGGGTTTAAGCAATCAGCCCCAGCATTTT.

The gene calls are TRBV7-3 and TRBJ2-3; 7 bases match TRBD2. V gave up 0 bases and J gave up 3 bases; unmatched junction bases: 9. Germline V CDR1 and CDR2: SGHTA, FQGTGA. The CDR3 runs to 17 residues. The CDR3 sequence is CASSLTLAGERTDTQYF. CDR3 nucleotides: TGTGCCAGCAGCTTAACCCTGGCGGGGGAGAGGACAGATACGCAGTATTTT.

J is TRBJ1-2 and V is TRBV5-6; 9 bases line up with TRBD1. Trimming took 4 bases from V and 2 from J; bases not matched to a gene: 6. The CDR3 totals 15 residues. The germline V gene has CDR1 SGHDT and CDR2 YYEEEE. The chain's CDR3 is CASSPNRGLNYGYTF. In nucleotides, the CDR3 is TGTGCCAGCAGCCCAAACAGGGGGCTAAACTATGGCTACACCTTC.

The chain has TRBV18 and TRBJ1-1, with TRBD1 as a possible D gene (6 bases). The germline V gene encodes CDR1 KGHSH and CDR2 LQKENI. Between the trimmed V and J ends, which lost 10 bases and 0 bases, there was a span of 18 bases. This CDR3 region has 15 residues. The CDR3 region has the DNA TGTGCCACCTTTCCACCGACAGGTGTGAACACTGAAGCTTTCTTT. This translates into CATFPPTGVNTEAFF.

V usage is TRBV7-2 and J usage is TRBJ1-5; D not certain. Germline CDR1 SGHTA, CDR2 FQGNSA. The CDR3 is 14 amino acids. The V end lost 5 bases, the J end lost 8 bases, and 16 bases lay between the germline ends. The CDR3 coding sequence is TGTGCCAGCAGCCCAGGTGGGTCATTGAAGCCCCAGCATTTT. It encodes CASSPGGSLKPQHF.

This clone was counted only a few times. The chain uses TRBV10-1 and TRBJ1-1; D is unresolved. This CDR3 spans 13 amino acids. Trimming removed 4 bases at V and 1 base at J, with 7 bases between. The germline gives CDR1 WNHNN, CDR2 SYGVQD (reference sequence). The CDR3 is CASSVTANTEAFF. The CDR3 DNA reads as TGCGCCAGCAGTGTAACAGCGAACACTGAAGCTTTCTTT.

The chain couples TRBV2 to TRBJ2-7; D is uncertain. V shed 0 bases and J shed 7 bases, with 13 bases lying between them. The length of the CDR3 is 14 residues. The V gene's germline CDR1 is SNHLY and CDR2 FYNNEI. Written as DNA, the CDR3 is TGTGCCAGCAGTGAAGCCCTACCCGACGGGGAGCAGTACTTC. This encodes CASSEALPDGEQYF.

This chain uses TRBV27 with TRBJ2-1, with 9 bases aligning to TRBD1. The CDR3 is 15 amino acids. The germline CDR1 and CDR2 sequences are MNHEY and SMNVEV (reference sequence). J gave up 8 bases and V 2 bases, and 7 bases lay outside the gene matches. The CDR3 nucleotides read TGTGCCAGCAGTTTACCGGGACAGGGAATGGATGAGCAGTTCTTC. Its translation is CASSLPGQGMDEQFF.

V gene TRBV28 combines with J gene TRBJ2-2; D remains unclear. CDR1 MDHEN and CDR2 SYDVKM come from the germline V gene. Trimming pared 5 bases from V and 6 bases from J, leaving 10 bases between. The CDR3 has 13 residues. The CDR3 reads CASSLLSPGELFF. In DNA form, the CDR3 reads TGTGCCAGCAGTCTCCTTAGTCCCGGGGAGCTGTTTTTT.

Note on this clone: Different DNA sequences within this sample yield the same CDR3. The V gene is TRBV5-1, the J gene TRBJ2-1, with 14 bases aligning to TRBD2. Trimming at V came to 0 bases and at J to 7 bases, leaving 0 bases not matched to a gene. The CDR3 runs 15 residues. CDR1 and CDR2 from the germline V gene are SGHRS and YFSETQ. CDR3 sequence reads: CASSLGLAGGNEQFF. CDR3 bases: TGCGCCAGCAGCTTGGGACTAGCGGGAGGGAATGAGCAGTTCTTC.

This chain connects TRBV4-1 to TRBJ2-1; 7 bases map to TRBD2. J lost 3 bases, V lost 0 bases, and 14 bases had no gene match. Germline CDR1 and CDR2: MGHRA and YSYEKL. The CDR3 is 19 residues long. The CDR3 DNA reads TGCGCCAGCAGCCAAGAATCTGGGAGGTGGGAGGGACGCTACAATGAGCAGTTCTTC. Translating gives CASSQESGRWEGRYNEQFF.

V gene TRBV6-1 combines with J gene TRBJ1-1; 8 bases agree with TRBD1. The V and J ends lost 10 bases and 5 bases, in that order; junction bases with no gene match: 12. The germline gives CDR1 MNHNS, CDR2 SASEGT. The CDR3 contains 14 residues. The CDR3 region is CATTSRGRRTEAFF. In nucleotides, the CDR3 is TGTGCCACCACTTCCAGGGGGCGTCGGACTGAAGCTTTCTTT.

V and J are TRBV9 and TRBJ2-7; 9 nucleotides agree with TRBD1. Losses at the gene ends were 0 bases for V and 6 bases for J; bases not matched to a gene: 7. Germline CDR1 and CDR2: SGDLS and YYNGEE. The CDR3 runs to 15 residues. The CDR3 sequence is CASSVEGTGWSEQYF. Here the CDR3 DNA reads TGTGCCAGCAGCGTAGAGGGGACAGGGTGGTCCGAGCAGTACTTC.

The chain carries TRBV7-8 and TRBJ1-1; D gene unclear. CDR1 SGHVS and CDR2 FQNEAQ come from the germline V gene. The CDR3 runs to 14 residues. V was pared by 4 bases and J by 0 bases, with 9 bases between. CDR3 bases: TGTGCCAGCAGCTACCAAGCCTTGAACACTGAAGCTTTCTTT. Protein: CASSYQALNTEAFF.